This T cell receptor (beta chain) was documented in a study of CXCR3-negative and CXCR3-positive naive CD8 T cells. TRB cDNA was prepared as libraries by UMI-labeled 5' RACE. Each CDR3 protein gets one entry in TCRdb, which reprocessed the 5' RACE reads and gives no DNA. This table holds about 48,000 distinct CDR3 sequences. A note on this clonotype: Its specificity is not known.

Whole-study results and caveats: Relative to memory CD8+ cells, whose diversity was much lower, both naive subsets had comparably high diversity. Memory cells showed distinct TRBV-TRBJ patterns, while the two naive subsets matched. Naive subsets expressed similar surface CD5; TRB CDR3 features served to infer TCR strength.

Germline CDR1 KGHSY, CDR2 FQNENV. The CDR3 is 14 residues long. The source of this sequence is a human donor in good health. Some clones in this sample may be carry-over from other donors' samples. Sequences were obtained from memory CD8+ T cells from blood. The gene calls are TRBV16 and TRBJ2-7; TCRdb picks TRBD1, but there is no DNA to check that call. The CDR3 spells CASSQSAPPGEQYF.